This T cell receptor (beta chain) was profiled in a study of CD8+CD57+ T cells in acquired aplastic anemia. Study findings and constraints: Found in both controls and patients were almost 30 CD8+ CDR3 sequences.

In the case of this clonotype: Its antigen remains unknown.

V dropped 4 bases and J dropped 2; count of bases not matched to a gene: 3. Germline-derived CDR1 and CDR2 are SGDLS and YYNGEE. There are 15 residues in the CDR3. Genomic DNA provided the template from which TCR beta VDJ and CDR3 profiles were obtained. TCRdb re-called the reads with MiXCR, one entry per CDR3 protein. The table has 250,000 to 300,000 distinct CDR3 sequences, 56% seen once. The source of this sequence is a human donor with severe aplastic anemia or a healthy control (not recorded which). Sequenced: sorted CD4+, CD8+, or CD8+CD57+ T cells (not recorded which) from PBMCs. The J gene is TRBJ1-5, the V gene TRBV9, with 10 bases aligning to TRBD1. CDR3 in amino acids: CASSPGQGGNQPQHF. The CDR3 region has the DNA TGTGCCAGCAGCCCAGGACAGGGGGGCAATCAGCCCCAGCATTTT.